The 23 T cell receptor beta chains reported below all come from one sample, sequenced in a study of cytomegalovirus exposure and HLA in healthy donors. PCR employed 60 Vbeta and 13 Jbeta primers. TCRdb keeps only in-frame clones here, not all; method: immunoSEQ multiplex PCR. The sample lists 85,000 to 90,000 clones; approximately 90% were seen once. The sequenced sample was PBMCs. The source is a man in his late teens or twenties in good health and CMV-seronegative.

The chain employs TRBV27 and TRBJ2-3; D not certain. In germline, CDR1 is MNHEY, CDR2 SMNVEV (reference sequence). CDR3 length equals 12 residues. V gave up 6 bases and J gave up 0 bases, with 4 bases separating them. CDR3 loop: CASRSSTDTQYF. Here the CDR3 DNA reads TGTGCCAGCAGATCTAGCACAGATACGCAGTATTTT.

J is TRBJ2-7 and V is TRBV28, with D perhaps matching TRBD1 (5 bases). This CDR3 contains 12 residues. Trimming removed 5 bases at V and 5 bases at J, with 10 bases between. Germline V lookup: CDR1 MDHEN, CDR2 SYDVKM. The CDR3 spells CASSHRYHEQYF. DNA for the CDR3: TGTGCCAGCAGTCACAGGTACCACGAGCAGTACTTC.

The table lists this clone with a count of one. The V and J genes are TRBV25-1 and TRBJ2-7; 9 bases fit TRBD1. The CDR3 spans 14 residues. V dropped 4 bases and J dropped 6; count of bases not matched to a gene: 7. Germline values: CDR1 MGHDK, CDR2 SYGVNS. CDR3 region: CASSAAGTGFEQYF. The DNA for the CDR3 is TGTGCCAGCAGTGCGGCCGGGACAGGGTTCGAGCAGTACTTC.

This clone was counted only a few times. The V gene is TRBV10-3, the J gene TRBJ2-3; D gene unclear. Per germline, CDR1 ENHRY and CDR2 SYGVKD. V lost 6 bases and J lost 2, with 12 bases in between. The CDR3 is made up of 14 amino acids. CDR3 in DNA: TGTGCCATCAGCCTTCTTTTCCCCACAGATACGCAGTATTTT. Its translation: CAISLLFPTDTQYF.

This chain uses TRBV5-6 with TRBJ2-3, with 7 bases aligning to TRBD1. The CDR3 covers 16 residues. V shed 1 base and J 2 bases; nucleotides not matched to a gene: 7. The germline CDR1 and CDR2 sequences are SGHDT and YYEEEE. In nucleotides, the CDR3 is TGTGCCAGCAGCTTGCTCCCGGGACAGCTCACAGATACGCAGTATTTT. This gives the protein CASSLLPGQLTDTQYF.

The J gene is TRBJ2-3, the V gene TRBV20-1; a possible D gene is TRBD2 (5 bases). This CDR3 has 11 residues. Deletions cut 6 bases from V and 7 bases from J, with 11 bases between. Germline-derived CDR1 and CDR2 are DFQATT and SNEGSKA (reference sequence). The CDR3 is CSAQDYNTQYF. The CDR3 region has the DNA TGCAGTGCGCAAGACTACAATACGCAGTATTTT.

The CDR3 coding sequence is TGTGCCAGCAGCTCCGGGACTAGCGTATACGAGCAGTACTTC. Amino acid sequence: CASSSGTSVYEQYF. The rearrangement links TRBV7-9 to TRBJ2-7, with 10 bases lining up with TRBD2. The CDR3 contains 14 residues. Germline lookup yields CDR1 SEHNR and CDR2 FQNEAQ (reference sequence). V gave up 4 bases and J gave up 4 bases; unmatched junction bases: 4.

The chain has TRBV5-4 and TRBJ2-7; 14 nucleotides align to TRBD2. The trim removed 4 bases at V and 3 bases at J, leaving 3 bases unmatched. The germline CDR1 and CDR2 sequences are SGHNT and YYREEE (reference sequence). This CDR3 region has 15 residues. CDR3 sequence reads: CASSLGLAGDYEQYF. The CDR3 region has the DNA TGTGCCAGCAGCCTGGGACTAGCGGGAGACTACGAGCAGTACTTC.

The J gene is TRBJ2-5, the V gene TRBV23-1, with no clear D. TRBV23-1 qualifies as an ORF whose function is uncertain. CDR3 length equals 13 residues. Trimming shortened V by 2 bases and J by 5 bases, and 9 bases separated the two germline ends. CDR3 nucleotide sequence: TGCGCCAGCAGTCAACCCGAGAGGGAGACCCAGTACTTC. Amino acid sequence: CASSQPERETQYF.

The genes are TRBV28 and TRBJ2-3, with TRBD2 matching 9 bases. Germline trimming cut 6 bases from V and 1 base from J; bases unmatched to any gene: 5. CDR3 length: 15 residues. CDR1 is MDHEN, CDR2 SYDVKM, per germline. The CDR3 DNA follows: TGTGCCAGCAGAGTAGCGGGAGCCCGCACAGATACGCAGTATTTT. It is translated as CASRVAGARTDTQYF.

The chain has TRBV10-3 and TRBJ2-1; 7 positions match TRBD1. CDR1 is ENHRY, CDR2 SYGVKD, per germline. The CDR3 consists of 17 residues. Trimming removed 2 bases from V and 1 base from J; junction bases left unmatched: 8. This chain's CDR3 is CAISEPETGLSYNEQFF. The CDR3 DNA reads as TGTGCCATCAGTGAGCCAGAGACAGGGCTTTCCTACAATGAGCAGTTCTTC.

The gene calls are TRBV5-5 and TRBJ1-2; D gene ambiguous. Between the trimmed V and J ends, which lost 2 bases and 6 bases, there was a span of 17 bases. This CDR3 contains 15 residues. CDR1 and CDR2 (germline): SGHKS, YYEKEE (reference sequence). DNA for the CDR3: TGTGCCAGCAGCTTTTTAGCCTTGGAGCGGGATGGCTACACCTTC. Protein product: CASSFLALERDGYTF.

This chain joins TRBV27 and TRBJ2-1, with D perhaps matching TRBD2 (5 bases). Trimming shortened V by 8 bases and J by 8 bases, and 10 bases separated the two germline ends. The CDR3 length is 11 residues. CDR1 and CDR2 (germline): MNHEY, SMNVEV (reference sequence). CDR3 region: CASQRADEQFF. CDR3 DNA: TGTGCCAGCCAGAGGGCCGATGAGCAGTTCTTC.

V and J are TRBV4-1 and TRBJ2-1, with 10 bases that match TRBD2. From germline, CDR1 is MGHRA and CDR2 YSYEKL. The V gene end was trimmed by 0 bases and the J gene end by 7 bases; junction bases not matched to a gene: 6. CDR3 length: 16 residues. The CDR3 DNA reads TGCGCCAGCAGCCAAGATTCTAGCGGGAGAATTAATGAGCAGTTCTTC. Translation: CASSQDSSGRINEQFF.

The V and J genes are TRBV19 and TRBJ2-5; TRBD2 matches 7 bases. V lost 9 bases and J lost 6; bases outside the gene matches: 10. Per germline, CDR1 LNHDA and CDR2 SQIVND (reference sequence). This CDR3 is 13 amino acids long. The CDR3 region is CASGLDSEKTQYF. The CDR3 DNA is TGTGCCAGCGGACTAGATTCAGAAAAGACCCAGTACTTC.

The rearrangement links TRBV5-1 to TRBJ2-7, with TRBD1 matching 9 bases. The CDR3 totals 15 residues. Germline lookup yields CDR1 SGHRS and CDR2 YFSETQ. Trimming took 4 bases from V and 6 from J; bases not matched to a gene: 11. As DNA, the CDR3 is TGCGCCAGCAGCAGCTCCGAGACAGGGGGAGTCGAGCAGTACTTC. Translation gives CASSSSETGGVEQYF.

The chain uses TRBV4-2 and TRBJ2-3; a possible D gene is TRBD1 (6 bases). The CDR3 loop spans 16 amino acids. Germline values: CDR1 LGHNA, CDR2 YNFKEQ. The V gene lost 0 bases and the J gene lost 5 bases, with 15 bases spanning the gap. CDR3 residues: CASSQEGSRGVDTQYF. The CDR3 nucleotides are TGTGCCAGCAGCCAAGAAGGGTCCAGGGGTGTAGATACGCAGTATTTT.

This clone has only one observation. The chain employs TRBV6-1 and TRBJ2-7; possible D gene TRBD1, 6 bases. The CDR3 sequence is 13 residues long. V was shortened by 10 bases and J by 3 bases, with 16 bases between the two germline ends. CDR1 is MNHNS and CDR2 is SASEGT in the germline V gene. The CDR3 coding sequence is TGTGCCATACTGGACAGCGGCAACTACGAGCAGTACTTC. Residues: CAILDSGNYEQYF.

CDR3 DNA sequence: TGCAGTGCTACCAGGACTAGCGGGCAGTTCTTC. Protein: CSATRTSGQFF. The chain joins TRBV20-1 to TRBJ2-1; 10 bases line up with TRBD2. After removal of 4 bases from V and 12 bases from J, the junction contained 3 bases not matched to a gene. Germline V gene data show CDR1 as DFQATT and CDR2 as SNEGSKA (reference sequence). The CDR3 is made up of 11 amino acids.

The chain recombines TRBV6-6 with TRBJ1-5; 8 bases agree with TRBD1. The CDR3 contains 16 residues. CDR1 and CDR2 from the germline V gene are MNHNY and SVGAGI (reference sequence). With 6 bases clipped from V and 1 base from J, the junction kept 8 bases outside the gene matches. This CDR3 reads CASRGRQGTSNQPQHF. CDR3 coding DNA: TGTGCCAGCAGGGGCCGACAGGGGACCAGCAATCAGCCCCAGCATTTT.

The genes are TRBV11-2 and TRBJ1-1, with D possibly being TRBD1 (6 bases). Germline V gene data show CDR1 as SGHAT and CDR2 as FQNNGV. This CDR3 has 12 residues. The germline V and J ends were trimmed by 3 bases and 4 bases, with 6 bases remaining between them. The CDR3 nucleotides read TGTGCCAGCAGCTTGACAGGCACTGAAGCTTTCTTT. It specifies CASSLTGTEAFF.

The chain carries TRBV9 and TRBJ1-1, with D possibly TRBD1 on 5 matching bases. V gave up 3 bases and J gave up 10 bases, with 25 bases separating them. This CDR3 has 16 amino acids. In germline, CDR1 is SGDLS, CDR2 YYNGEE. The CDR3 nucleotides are TGTGCCAGCAGCGCCGGACGAGACGGACATCGCCGATTAGCTTTCTTT. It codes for CASSAGRDGHRRLAFF.

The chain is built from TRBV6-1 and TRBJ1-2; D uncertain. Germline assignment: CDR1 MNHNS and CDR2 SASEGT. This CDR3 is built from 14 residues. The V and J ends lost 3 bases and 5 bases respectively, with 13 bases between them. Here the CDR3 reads CASSDPGIGYGYTF. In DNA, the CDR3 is TGTGCCAGCAGTGACCCGGGTATTGGGTATGGCTACACCTTC.